The subject of this entry is one T cell receptor (beta chain). Produced via immunoSEQ multiplex PCR; TCRdb's table is partial and in-frame only. The sample yields approximately 65,000 clones, 60% to 80% seen once. These data come from a study of radiotherapy plus CTLA-4 blockade in lung cancer. For the study at large: Objective responses were observed in about a sixth of patients, and disease control was achieved by over 30%.

CDR1 is SGHAT and CDR2 is FQNNGV in the germline V gene. The CDR3 has 14 residues. Trimming pared 2 bases from V and 6 bases from J, leaving 13 bases between. The chain combines TRBV11-2 with TRBJ1-2, with no clear D. The receptor was derived from a human donor with non-small cell lung cancer who had a complete response to radiotherapy plus ipilimumab. The sample here was peripheral blood, taken from a patient treated with radiotherapy plus ipilimumab. The CDR3 nucleotides are TGTGCCAGCAGCTTAAGATCCGCGATCCATGGCTACACCTTC. Protein product: CASSLRSAIHGYTF.